What follows is one T cell receptor (beta chain) and its context. These data belong to a study of blood T cell repertoires in COVID-19. About the study: Samples representing acute and convalescent COVID-19 were sourced from the United States, Italy and Spain.

This table comes from immunoSEQ multiplex PCR, and its TCRdb copy is limited to in-frame clones, with some not included. The table includes roughly 160,000 clones, 80% to 90% detected once. Germline values: CDR1 MDHEN, CDR2 SYDVKM. The CDR3 covers 15 residues. V shed 4 bases, J shed 2 bases, and the junction held 7 bases outside the gene matches. V usage is TRBV28 and J usage is TRBJ2-7; 8 nucleotides line up with TRBD2. The sample consisted of peripheral blood. This sequence was found in a man aged 55 to 70 with acute or convalescent COVID-19. The CDR3 DNA follows: TGTGCCAGCAGTTACGCCCTAGCGGGCCCCTACGAGCAGTACTTC. It translates to CASSYALAGPYEQYF.